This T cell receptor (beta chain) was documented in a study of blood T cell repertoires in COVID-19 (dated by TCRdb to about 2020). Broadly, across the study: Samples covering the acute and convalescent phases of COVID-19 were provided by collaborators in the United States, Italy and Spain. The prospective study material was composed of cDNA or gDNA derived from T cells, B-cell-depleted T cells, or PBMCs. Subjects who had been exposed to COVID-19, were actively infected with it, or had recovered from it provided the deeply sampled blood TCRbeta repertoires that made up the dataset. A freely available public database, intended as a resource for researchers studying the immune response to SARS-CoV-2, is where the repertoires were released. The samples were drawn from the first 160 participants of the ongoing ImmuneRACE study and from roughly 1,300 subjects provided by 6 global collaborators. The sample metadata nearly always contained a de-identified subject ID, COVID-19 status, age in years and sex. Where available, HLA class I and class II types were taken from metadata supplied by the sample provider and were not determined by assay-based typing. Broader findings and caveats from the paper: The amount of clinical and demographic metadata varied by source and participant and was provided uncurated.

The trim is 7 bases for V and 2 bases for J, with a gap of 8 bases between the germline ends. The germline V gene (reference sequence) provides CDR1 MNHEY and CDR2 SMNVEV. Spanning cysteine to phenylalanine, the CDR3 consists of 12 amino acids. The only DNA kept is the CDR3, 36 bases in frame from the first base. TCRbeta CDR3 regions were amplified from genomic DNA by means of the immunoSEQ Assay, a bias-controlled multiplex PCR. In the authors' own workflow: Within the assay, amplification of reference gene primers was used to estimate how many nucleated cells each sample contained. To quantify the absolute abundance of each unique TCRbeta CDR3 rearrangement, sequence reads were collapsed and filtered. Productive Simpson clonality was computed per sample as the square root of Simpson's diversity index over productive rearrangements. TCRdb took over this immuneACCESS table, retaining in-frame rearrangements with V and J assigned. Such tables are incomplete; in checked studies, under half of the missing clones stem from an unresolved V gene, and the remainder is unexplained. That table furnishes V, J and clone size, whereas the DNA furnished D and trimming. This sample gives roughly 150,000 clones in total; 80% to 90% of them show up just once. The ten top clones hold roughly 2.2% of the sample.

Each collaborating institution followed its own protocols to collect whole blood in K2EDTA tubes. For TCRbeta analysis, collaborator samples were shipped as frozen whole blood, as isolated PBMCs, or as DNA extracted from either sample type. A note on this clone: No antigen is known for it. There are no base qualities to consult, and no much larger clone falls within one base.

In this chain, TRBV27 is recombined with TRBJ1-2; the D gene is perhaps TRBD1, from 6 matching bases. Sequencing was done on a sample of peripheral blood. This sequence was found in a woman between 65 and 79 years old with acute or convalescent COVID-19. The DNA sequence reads TGTGCCAGCAAAACAGGGAACTATGGCTACACCTTC. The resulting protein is CASKTGNYGYTF.